This entry is about one T cell receptor beta chain. The data derive from a study of blood T cell repertoires in COVID-19. Study overall: COVID-19 samples collected from the United States, Italy and Spain covered acute and convalescent phases. Sample material is recorded as cDNA or gDNA derived from T cells, B-cell-depleted T cells, or PBMCs.

Seattle patients were enrolled while actively infected and followed longitudinally. Sequencing was performed with immunoSEQ multiplex PCR; in TCRdb, only in-frame clones are kept and a portion is missing. The sample has approximately 290,000 clones, around nine tenths seen once. The germline gives CDR1 SGHNT, CDR2 YYREEE (reference sequence). Trimming shortened V by 0 bases and J by 5 bases, and 14 bases separated the two germline ends. This CDR3 spans 15 amino acids. This sequence was found in a woman in her 30s with COVID-19, enrolled during active disease. The genes are TRBV5-4 and TRBJ2-5, with D possibly matching TRBD1 (5 bases). The sample comprised peripheral blood. The CDR3, as DNA: TGTGCCAGCAGCTTGGCCGTGGCAGGGATGGAGACCCAGTACTTC. It yields the protein CASSLAVAGMETQYF.